This T cell receptor beta chain stems from a study of blood T cell repertoires in COVID-19. The CDR3 totals 15 residues. Germline loops: CDR1 LNHDA, CDR2 SQIVND (reference sequence). V shed 6 bases and J 3 bases; nucleotides not matched to a gene: 6. Profiled with immunoSEQ multiplex PCR; TCRdb holds only in-frame clones, not every one. The sample consists of about 170,000 clones, 70% to 90% of them appearing once. The sequence was obtained from a woman older than 75 with COVID-19, enrolled during active disease. The V gene is TRBV19, the J gene TRBJ2-1, with 9 bases identical to TRBD2. The specimen sequenced was peripheral blood. CDR3 sequence reads: CASRLAGVNYNEQFF. CDR3 nucleotides: TGTGCCAGTAGATTAGCGGGAGTGAACTACAATGAGCAGTTCTTC.